Below, one TCR beta chain is given with its context. The data originate from a study of blood T cells in healthy people across ages. Using a J-beta primer mix together with a sample-barcoded 5' primer, a second PCR was run for roughly 6 to 11 cycles. Via MiXCR, TCRdb re-called the 5' RACE reads, giving one row per CDR3 protein. The sample holds fewer than 1.5 million distinct CDR3 sequences; around two fifths are singletons and the top ten take less than 8%. This CDR3 comprises 15 residues. V dropped 4 bases and J dropped 5 bases, with 12 bases sitting between them. The clonotype originates from a woman between 18 and 29 years old in good health. The sequenced sample was blood. The chain is built from TRBV12-3 or TRBV12-4 and TRBJ1-6; D ambiguous. This CDR3 reads CASSSCPVNNSPLHF. In nucleotides, the CDR3 is TGTGCCAGCAGTTCGTGTCCAGTGAATAATTCACCCCTCCACTTT.